This T cell receptor (beta chain) was sequenced during a study of CD8 T cells in Susac syndrome (dated by TCRdb to the late 2010s). With regard to the full study: Among the Susac syndrome patients who were sequenced, clinically active disease was present in six and clinical remission was observed in roughly 8. Susac syndrome patients were therapy-naive, on corticosteroids (some also receiving IVIg), or on IVIg alone at blood withdrawal. The study used repertoire sequencing to test whether antigen drove CD8+ T cell activation and differentiation in Susac syndrome. The study compared CD8+ T cell repertoire clonality among 12 healthy donors, 14 Susac syndrome patients and approximately 16 multiple sclerosis patients.

Peripheral blood CD8+ and CD4+ T cells from healthy donors, Susac syndrome patients and multiple sclerosis patients were profiled by high-throughput TCR beta sequencing. The Susac syndrome patients fulfilled recently defined diagnostic criteria for either definite or probable disease. CD8+ TEMRA cells were enriched by FACS, while bulk CD8+ and CD4+ T cells were purified by magnetic negative isolation. Blood was drawn into EDTA tubes, processed within 24 hours, and PBMCs were isolated by density gradient centrifugation. PBMCs intended for TCR sequencing were cryopreserved in liquid nitrogen and were subsequently thawed in a 37 degrees C water bath. Purity of sorted or isolated CD4+, CD8+ and CD8+ TEMRA cells was at least 90%. This clonotype was counted a few times. Its antigen remains unidentified. Base qualities are not provided; no much larger clone lies one nucleotide away. RNA was extracted with the RNeasy kit and roughly 0.5 to 1 ug was reverse transcribed using random hexamers. The immunoSEQ multiplex PCR assay, which covers 54 Vbeta and 13 Jbeta segments, was used to amplify TCR beta CDR3 regions. To correct PCR amplification bias, a synthetic template baseline was used for both primer optimization and computational correction. The source study handled its data this way. Reads were assigned to V, D and J genes according to IMGT and analyzed in immunoSEQ Analyzer, with only productive sequences retained. Clonality was computed as one minus Shannon entropy normalized by log2 of the number of productive unique sequences. For each patient and control, public and private clones were evaluated among the 100 most prevalent clones. Susac-specific clones were defined as absent from healthy and MS cohorts, some 1,000 published viral clones and other ImmuneACCESS disease sequences. The raw public reads went through TCRdb reprocessing: fastp at Q25, MiXCR clone calling, in-frame beta chains kept. Each CDR3 protein appears once, grouped with its most common genes and DNA. The V and J calls were not made by the authors but by TCRdb's processing. Present in this sample are some 120,000 distinct CDR3 sequences, about 93% of which were seen just once. Around 0.2% of the sample is taken by the ten largest.

Results the study describes overall, beyond this receptor: Susac syndrome CD8+ repertoires showed clonal expansion, highest in CD8+ TEMRA cells and greater in clinically active than remitting patients. In the total CD8+ and CD8+ TEMRA repertoires, about 16 and five Susac-specific public clones, respectively, were identified. The study acknowledged that relatively few individuals were included in the TCR sequencing and HLA analysis.

The CDR3 runs 17 amino acids, cysteine and phenylalanine included. Of all the DNA, just the CDR3 is kept, 51 bases in frame from base 1. The junction carries 10 bases between V and J, which are trimmed by 0 bases and 0 bases respectively. CDR1 and CDR2 were assigned from the germline V gene as SGDLS and YYNGEE. The sequencing sample was made of CD8+ T cells from PBMCs. The TCR sequence derives from a human donor with Susac syndrome. The V and J segments used are TRBV9 and TRBJ2-6; possibly the D gene is TRBD1, per 5 matching bases. The DNA sequence is given as TGTGCCAGCAGCGTAGGACAGCTCAACTCTGGGGCCAACGTCCTGACTTTC. It specifies CASSVGQLNSGANVLTF.